A single sample is the source of the 2 T cell receptor beta chains below, sequenced in a study of siplizumab effects on memory and regulatory T cells. Data came from immunoSEQ multiplex PCR; TCRdb stores just in-frame clones and leaves some out. The profile shows tens of thousands of clones, roughly 89% of them singletons. Sequenced sample: CD8+ T cells sorted from blood. The receptors here all came from a human donor in good health.

The chain recombines TRBV10-3 with TRBJ2-7, with D perhaps TRBD1 or TRBD2 (5 bases each). V lost 5 bases to trimming and J lost 2 bases, with 16 bases between them. The CDR3 sequence is 15 residues long. Germline V CDR1 and CDR2: ENHRY, SYGVKD. CDR3 region: CAISKPGWGPYEQYF. As DNA, the CDR3 is TGTGCCATCAGTAAGCCTGGGTGGGGACCCTACGAGCAGTACTTC.

The chain links TRBV27 to TRBJ2-5; tentative D call: TRBD2 (7 bases). From germline, CDR1 is MNHEY and CDR2 SMNVEV (reference sequence). The CDR3 runs 17 residues. V was clipped by 6 bases and J by 5 bases, with 25 bases between them. CDR3 region: CASSLRGGLRSHETQYF. CDR3 DNA: TGTGCCAGCAGCCTTAGGGGGGGCCTCCGTTCCCATGAGACCCAGTACTTC.